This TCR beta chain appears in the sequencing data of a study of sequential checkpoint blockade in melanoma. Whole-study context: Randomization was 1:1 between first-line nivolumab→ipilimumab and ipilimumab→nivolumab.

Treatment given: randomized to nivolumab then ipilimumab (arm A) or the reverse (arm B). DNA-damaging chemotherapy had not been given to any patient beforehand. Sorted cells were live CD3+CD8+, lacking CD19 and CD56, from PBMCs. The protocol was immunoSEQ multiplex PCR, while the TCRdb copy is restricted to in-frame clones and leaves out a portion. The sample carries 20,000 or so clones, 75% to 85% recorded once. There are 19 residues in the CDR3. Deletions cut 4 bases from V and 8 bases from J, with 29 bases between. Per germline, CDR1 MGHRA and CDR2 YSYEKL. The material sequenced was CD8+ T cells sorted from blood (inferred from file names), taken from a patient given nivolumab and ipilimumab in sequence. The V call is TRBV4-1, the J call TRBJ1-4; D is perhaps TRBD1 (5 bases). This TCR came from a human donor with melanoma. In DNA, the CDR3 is TGCGCCAGCAGCCCTGGCAGGGTCCCAACTGGTGCGTTTGGGGAAAAACTGTTTTTT. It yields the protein CASSPGRVPTGAFGEKLFF.